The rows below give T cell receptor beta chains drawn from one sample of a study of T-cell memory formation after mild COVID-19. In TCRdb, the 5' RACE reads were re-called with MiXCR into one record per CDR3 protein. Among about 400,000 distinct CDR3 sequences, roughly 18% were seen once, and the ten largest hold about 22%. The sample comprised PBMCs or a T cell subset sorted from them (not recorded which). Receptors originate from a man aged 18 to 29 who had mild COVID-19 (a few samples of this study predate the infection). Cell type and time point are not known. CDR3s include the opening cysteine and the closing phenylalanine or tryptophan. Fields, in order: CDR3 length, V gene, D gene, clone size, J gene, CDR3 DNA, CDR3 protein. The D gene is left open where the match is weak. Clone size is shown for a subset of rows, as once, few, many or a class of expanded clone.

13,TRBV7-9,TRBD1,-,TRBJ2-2,TGTGCCAGACCGGGACAGGACACCGGGGAGCTGTTTTTT,CARPGQDTGELFF
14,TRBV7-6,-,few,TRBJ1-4,TGTGCCAGCAGCGACAGGTCAACTAATGAAAAACTGTTTTTT,CASSDRSTNEKLFF
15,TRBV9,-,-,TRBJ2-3,TGTGCCAGCAGCGTTGGAGGTTCTAGCACAGATACGCAGTATTTT,CASSVGGSSTDTQYF
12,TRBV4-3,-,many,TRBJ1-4,TGCGCCAGCAGCCAAGTGGGTGAAAAACTGTTTTTT,CASSQVGEKLFF
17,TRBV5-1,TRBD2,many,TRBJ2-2,TGCGCCAGCAGCTTGGAAGCTAGCGGGGGGATCACCGGGGAGCTGTTTTTT,CASSLEASGGITGELFF
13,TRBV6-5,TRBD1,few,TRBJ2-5,TGTGCCAGCAGGACAGGGGGCGCAGAGACCCAGTACTTC,CASRTGGAETQYF
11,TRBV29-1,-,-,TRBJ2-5,TGCAGCGGAGGGCCGGGAGAGACCCAGTACTTC,CSGGPGETQYF
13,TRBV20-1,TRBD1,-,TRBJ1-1,TGCAGTGCTAAGATGGACAGGTACACTGAAGCTTTCTTT,CSAKMDRYTEAFF
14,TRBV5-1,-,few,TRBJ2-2,TGCGCCAGCAGCCCACCGGGCCGGAGCGGGGAGCTGTTTTTT,CASSPPGRSGELFF
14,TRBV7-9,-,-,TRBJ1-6,TGTGCCAGCAGCCCGGAGGCCGGGGGTTCACCCCTCCACTTT,CASSPEAGGSPLHF
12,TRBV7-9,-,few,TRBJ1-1,TGTGCCAGCAGCCTGGTTGTCGCTGAAGCTTTCTTT,CASSLVVAEAFF
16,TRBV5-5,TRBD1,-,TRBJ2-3,TGTGCCAGCAGCTGGGGGACAGGGCCTAGCACAGATACGCAGTATTTT,CASSWGTGPSTDTQYF
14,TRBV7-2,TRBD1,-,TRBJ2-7,TGTGCCAGCAGCTTTGACAGGGGAATCTACGAGCAGTACTTC,CASSFDRGIYEQYF